The 13 T cell receptor beta chains below were found in one sample sequenced in a study of immune cell composition in non-small cell lung cancer (dated 2017 in TCRdb). Non-adjacent lung tissue from the same patient, taken as far from the tumour as possible and at least 3 cm away, was used for the normal lung samples. The library relied on the immunoSEQ multiplex PCR assay. Not all clones reach the TCRdb copy of this immuneACCESS table, which keeps in-frame sequences only. Checked studies attribute under half of the gap to unresolved V genes and leave the rest unexplained. The sample yields over 4,000 clones; around nine tenths were counted once. The top ten hold about 5.3% of the sample. The sample taken for sequencing was non-adjacent lung tissue. The receptors here all came from a human donor with non-small cell lung cancer. Some clones in this sample may be carry-over from other donors' samples.

This chain uses TRBV28 with TRBJ2-3; a possible D gene is TRBD2 (6 bases). The CDR3 runs 15 residues. Germline V CDR1 and CDR2: MDHEN, SYDVKM. With 5 bases removed from V and 2 bases from J, the gap between germline ends came to 14 bases. CDR3 residues: CASSPPSDLTDTQYF. The CDR3 DNA follows: TGTGCCAGCAGTCCCCCTAGCGATCTCACAGATACGCAGTATTTT.

This chain uses TRBV5-6 with TRBJ2-1; 8 bases match TRBD1. Germline CDR1 SGHDT, CDR2 YYEEEE. This CDR3 contains 15 residues. After removal of 0 bases from V and 7 bases from J, the junction contained 6 bases not matched to a gene. The CDR3 bases are TGTGCCAGCAGCTTGGGGACAGGGTTTGTTAATGAGCAGTTCTTC. It is translated as CASSLGTGFVNEQFF.

This rearrangement joins TRBV29-1 to TRBJ1-5; D perhaps matches TRBD1 (5 bases). The germline V gene has CDR1 SQVTM and CDR2 ANQGSEA. The germline V and J ends were trimmed by 5 bases and 0 bases, with 8 bases remaining between them. This CDR3 is built from 13 residues. The DNA for the CDR3 is TGCAGCGTTCAGGGAAATAGCAATCAGCCCCAGCATTTT. Translated, it gives CSVQGNSNQPQHF.

This clone was observed a handful of times. The chain recombines TRBV5-6 with TRBJ1-1; 7 bases line up with TRBD1. CDR3 length: 14 amino acids. Germline values: CDR1 SGHDT, CDR2 YYEEEE. With 4 bases clipped from V and 11 bases from J, the junction kept 14 bases outside the gene matches. Here the CDR3 DNA reads TGTGCCAGCAGCCAAATCGTGTTGACAGGGACGGCTTTCTTT. This translates into CASSQIVLTGTAFF. The full variable domain, with the rest looked up from reference TRBV5-6 and TRBJ1-1, is DAGVTQSPTHLIKTRGQQVTLRCSPKSGHDTVSWYQQALGQGPQFIFQYYEEEERQRGNFPDRFSGHQFPNYSSELNVNALLLGDSALYLCASSQIVLTGTAFFGQGTRLTVV.

This chain joins TRBV5-1 and TRBJ1-2; 7 positions match TRBD1. The V gene's germline CDR1 is SGHRS and CDR2 YFSETQ. The junction had 6 bases not matched to a gene; V was cut back by 1 base and J by 6 bases. CDR3 length equals 14 residues. In nucleotides, the CDR3 is TGCGCCAGCAGCTTGAATACAGGGGAAAATGGCTACACCTTC. Protein: CASSLNTGENGYTF.

J is TRBJ2-1 and V is TRBV5-5, with 12 positions matching TRBD2. The CDR3 length is 16 residues. V shed 4 bases and J 3 bases; nucleotides not matched to a gene: 5. Looked up from germline, CDR1 is SGHKS and CDR2 is YYEKEE (reference sequence). CDR3 DNA sequence: TGTGCCAGCAGCAAAGGACTAGCGGGAATCTACAATGAGCAGTTCTTC. Its protein is CASSKGLAGIYNEQFF.

In its sample, this clone was seen once. This chain joins TRBV7-2 and TRBJ1-2, with D maybe TRBD1 (6 bases). Trimming shortened V by 3 bases and J by 4 bases, and 15 bases separated the two germline ends. Germline CDR1 reads SGHTA; CDR2 reads FQGNSA. The CDR3 totals 15 residues. The CDR3 spells CASSFGIRGAYGYTF. The DNA for the CDR3 is TGTGCCAGCAGCTTCGGAATCAGGGGAGCCTATGGCTACACCTTC.

The chain has TRBV11-3 and TRBJ2-3; 13 positions match TRBD2. Germline V CDR1 and CDR2: SGHNT, YENEEA. This CDR3 region has 16 residues. Trimming cost V 3 bases and J 5 bases; bases outside gene matches: 5. The chain's CDR3 is CASSFTSGGAGDTQYF. CDR3 coding DNA: TGTGCCAGCAGCTTCACTAGCGGGGGGGCCGGAGATACGCAGTATTTT.

V usage is TRBV2 and J usage is TRBJ1-6; tentatively, D is TRBD1 (5 bases). The V gene lost 3 bases and the J gene lost 13 bases, with 13 bases spanning the gap. CDR1 SNHLY and CDR2 FYNNEI come from the germline V gene. The CDR3 runs to 13 residues. The CDR3 loop reads CASSDSRGTPLHF. The CDR3 nucleotides read TGTGCCAGCAGTGATTCTCGAGGGACTCCCCTCCACTTT.

The rearrangement joins TRBV11-3 to TRBJ2-2; tentative D call: TRBD1 (6 bases). Germline-derived CDR1 and CDR2 are SGHNT and YENEEA. V was cut by 5 bases and J by 3 bases, with 19 bases left in between. The CDR3 runs to 17 residues. The CDR3 reads CASSPPHQGPDTGELFF. The CDR3 coding sequence is TGTGCCAGCAGCCCGCCCCACCAGGGGCCGGACACCGGGGAGCTGTTTTTT.

The CDR3 DNA follows: TGTGCCAGCAGCCTCCGACTAGCGGACTCCTACGAGCAGTACTTC. As protein: CASSLRLADSYEQYF. The chain combines TRBV7-2 with TRBJ2-7, with TRBD2 identical over 9 bases. V lost 5 bases, J lost 0 bases, and 5 bases stayed unmatched. Germline CDR1 SGHTA, CDR2 FQGNSA. The CDR3 spans 15 residues.

The chain joins TRBV10-3 to TRBJ2-3; 11 bases map to TRBD2. In germline, CDR1 is ENHRY, CDR2 SYGVKD. The V segment lost 0 bases and the J segment 1 base; nucleotides outside the gene matches: 3. The CDR3 runs 17 residues. DNA for the CDR3: TGTGCCATCAGTGAGTCGATGACTAGCGGGGGCACAGATACGCAGTATTTT. This encodes CAISESMTSGGTDTQYF.

This clone has more than one count but fewer than ten. The rearrangement joins TRBV2 to TRBJ2-2, with D maybe TRBD1 (5 bases). Trimming cost V 11 bases and J 4 bases, with 11 bases left between them. This CDR3 is built from 12 residues. In germline, CDR1 is SNHLY, CDR2 FYNNEI. The CDR3 spells CARDSPTGELFF. DNA of the CDR3: TGTGCCCGCGACAGTCCCACCGGGGAGCTGTTTTTT.